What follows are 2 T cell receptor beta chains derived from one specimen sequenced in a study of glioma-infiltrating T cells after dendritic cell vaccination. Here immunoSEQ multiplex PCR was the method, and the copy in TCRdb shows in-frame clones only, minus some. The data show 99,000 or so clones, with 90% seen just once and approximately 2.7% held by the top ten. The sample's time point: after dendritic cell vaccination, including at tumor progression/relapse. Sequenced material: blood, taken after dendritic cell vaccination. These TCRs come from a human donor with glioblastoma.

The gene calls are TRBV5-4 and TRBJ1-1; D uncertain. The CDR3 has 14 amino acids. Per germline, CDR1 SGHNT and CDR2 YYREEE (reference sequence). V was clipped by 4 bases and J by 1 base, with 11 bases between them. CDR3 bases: TGTGCCAGCAGCCCCCGGGAGGCGAACACTGAAGCTTTCTTT. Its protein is CASSPREANTEAFF. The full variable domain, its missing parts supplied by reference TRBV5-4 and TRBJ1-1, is ETGVTQSPTHLIKTRGQQVTLRCSSQSGHNTVSWYQQALGQGPQFIFQYYREEENGRGNFPPRFSGLQFPNYSSELNVNALELDDSALYLCASSPREANTEAFFGQGTRLTVV.

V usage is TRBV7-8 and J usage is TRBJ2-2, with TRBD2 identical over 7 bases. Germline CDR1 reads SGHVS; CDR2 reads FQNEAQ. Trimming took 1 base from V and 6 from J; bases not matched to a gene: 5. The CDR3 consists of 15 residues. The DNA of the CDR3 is TGTGCCAGCAGCTTAGGCGGGAGCGGATCCGGGGAGCTGTTTTTT. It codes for CASSLGGSGSGELFF.